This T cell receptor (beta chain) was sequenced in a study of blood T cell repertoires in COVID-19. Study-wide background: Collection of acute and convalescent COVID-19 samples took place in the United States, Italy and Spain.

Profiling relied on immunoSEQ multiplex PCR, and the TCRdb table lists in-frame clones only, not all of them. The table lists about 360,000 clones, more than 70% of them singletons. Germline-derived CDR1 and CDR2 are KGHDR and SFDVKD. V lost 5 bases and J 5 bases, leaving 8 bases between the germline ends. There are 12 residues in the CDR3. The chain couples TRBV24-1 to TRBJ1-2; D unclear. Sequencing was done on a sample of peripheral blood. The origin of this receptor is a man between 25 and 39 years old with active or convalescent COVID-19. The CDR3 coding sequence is TGTGCCACCAGTGTGGCGGGATATGGCTACACCTTC. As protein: CATSVAGYGYTF.